This T cell receptor beta chain was recorded in a study of Ad26.COV2.S vaccination and SARS-CoV-2 variants. Described treatment: over 15 received Ad26.COV2.S at low or high dose, single or two shots; roughly 5 received placebo; per-sample allocation not given. Specimen acquisition occurred on day 63 following the initial vaccine or placebo injection. CDR3 length equals 14 residues. Per the germline V gene, CDR1 is LNHDA and CDR2 is SQIVND (reference sequence). V was trimmed by 2 bases and J by 2 bases, leaving 9 bases between them. Data came from immunoSEQ multiplex PCR; TCRdb stores just in-frame clones and leaves some out. The profile shows some 410,000 clones, around 93% of them singletons. As concerns this clone: What it binds is unknown.

Whole-study results and caveats: Across vaccine and placebo recipients, the breadth of non-spike TCRs was similar.

Material: peripheral blood, obtained in a trial of Ad26.COV2.S vaccine versus placebo. V usage is TRBV19 and J usage is TRBJ1-1, with D possibly TRBD1 on 5 matching bases. This TCR was sampled from a person between 18 and 60 years old who received the Ad26.COV2.S COVID-19 vaccine or a placebo. CDR3: CASSITGYNTEAFF. CDR3 bases: TGTGCCAGTAGTATAACAGGCTACAACACTGAAGCTTTCTTT. Drawing the rest from reference TRBV19 and TRBJ1-1, the complete variable domain is DGGITQSPKYLFRKEGQNVTLSCEQNLNHDAMYWYRQDPGQGLRLIYYSQIVNDFQKGDIAEGYSVSREKKESFPLTVTSAQKNPTAFYLCASSITGYNTEAFFGQGTRLTVV.